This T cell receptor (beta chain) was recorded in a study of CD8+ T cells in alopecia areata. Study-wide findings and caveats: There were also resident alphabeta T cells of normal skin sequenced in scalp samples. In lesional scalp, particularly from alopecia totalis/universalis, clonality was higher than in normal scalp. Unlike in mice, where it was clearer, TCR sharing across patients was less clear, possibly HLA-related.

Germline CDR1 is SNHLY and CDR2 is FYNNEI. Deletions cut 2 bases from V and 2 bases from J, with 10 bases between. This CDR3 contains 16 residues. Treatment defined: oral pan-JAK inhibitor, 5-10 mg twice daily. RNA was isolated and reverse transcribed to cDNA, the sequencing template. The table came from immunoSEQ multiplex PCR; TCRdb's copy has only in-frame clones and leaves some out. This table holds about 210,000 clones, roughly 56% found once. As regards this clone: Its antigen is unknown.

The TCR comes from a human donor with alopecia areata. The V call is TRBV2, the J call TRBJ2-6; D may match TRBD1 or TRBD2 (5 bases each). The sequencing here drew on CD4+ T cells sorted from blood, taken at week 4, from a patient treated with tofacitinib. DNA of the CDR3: TGTGCCAGCAGTGAAAGTGAGGGGACTGGGGCCAACGTCCTGACTTTC. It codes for CASSESEGTGANVLTF.